Following are 18 T cell receptor beta chains from one sample sequenced in a study of cytomegalovirus exposure and HLA in healthy donors listed by TCRdb under 2017. The library was produced with the immunoSEQ multiplex PCR assay. For the multiplex PCR, a mixture combining 60 forward primers for TCR Vbeta segments and 13 reverse primers for TCR Jbeta segments was used. Imported from immuneACCESS, the table was reduced by TCRdb to in-frame sequences with V and J called. These copies leave out some clones; in studies compared against another copy, an unresolved V gene accounts for under half, and the cause of the remainder is not known. The sample table lists roughly 200,000 clones, 70% to 80% of them with a count of one. The ten largest clones represent approximately 2% of the sample. Sample: PBMCs. Receptor source: a man aged 25-40 years in good health and CMV-seronegative.

This clone was observed a few times. The chain uses TRBV28 and TRBJ1-1; TRBD1 is a possible D gene (5 bases). There are 15 residues in the CDR3. Germline CDR1 and CDR2: MDHEN and SYDVKM. V gave up 8 bases and J gave up 0 bases, with 16 bases separating them. CDR3 amino acids: CASLRNSGVNTEAFF. In DNA form, the CDR3 reads TGTGCCAGCCTCAGGAACTCGGGGGTGAACACTGAAGCTTTCTTT.

This chain joins TRBV19 and TRBJ1-1; D may be TRBD1 (5 bases). Germline V gene data show CDR1 as LNHDA and CDR2 as SQIVND (reference sequence). The CDR3 runs to 15 residues. V gave up 4 bases and J gave up 7 bases, with 19 bases separating them. Here the CDR3 reads CASSRGGPTSGEAFF. The DNA for the CDR3 is TGTGCCAGTAGTAGGGGGGGACCGACGAGTGGTGAAGCTTTCTTT.

The chain has TRBV5-4 and TRBJ2-5; 14 bases line up with TRBD2. Germline V lookup: CDR1 SGHNT, CDR2 YYREEE (reference sequence). The CDR3 totals 16 residues. Trimming removed 5 bases from V and 2 bases from J; junction bases left unmatched: 5. This chain's CDR3 is CASRWGLAGVQETQYF. The CDR3 nucleotides are TGTGCCAGCAGGTGGGGACTAGCGGGAGTTCAAGAGACCCAGTACTTC.

This chain joins TRBV5-3 and TRBJ1-2; 9 positions agree with TRBD1. TRBV5-3 is reported as an ORF; its role is uncertain. The V gene end was trimmed by 4 bases and the J gene end by 5 bases; junction bases not matched to a gene: 6. CDR3 length equals 14 residues. For the CDR3, the DNA is TGTGCCAGAAGCACCGGGACAGGGAAGTATGGCTACACCTTC. This encodes CARSTGTGKYGYTF.

The V call is TRBV5-4, the J call TRBJ2-7, with D tentatively TRBD1 (5 bases). Looked up from germline, CDR1 is SGHNT and CDR2 is YYREEE (reference sequence). The CDR3 contains 14 residues. Trimming cost V 4 bases and J 2 bases, with 13 bases left between them. CDR3 residues: CASSNPLRAYEQYF. CDR3 bases: TGTGCCAGCAGCAACCCGCTCAGGGCCTACGAGCAGTACTTC.

The V gene is TRBV28, the J gene TRBJ1-5, with D perhaps TRBD1 (5 bases). Germline CDR1 MDHEN, CDR2 SYDVKM. Trimming removed 5 bases from V and 9 bases from J, with 14 bases in between. This CDR3 spans 13 amino acids. CDR3 sequence: CASSSGTWRPQHF. CDR3 DNA sequence: TGTGCCAGCAGTAGCGGGACTTGGCGGCCCCAGCATTTT.

The rearrangement links TRBV6-1 to TRBJ1-1; D is uncertain. CDR1 is MNHNS, CDR2 SASEGT, per germline. The CDR3 loop spans 12 amino acids. V was trimmed by 7 bases and J by 2 bases, leaving 8 bases between them. The CDR3 protein is CASIFKNTEAFF. Here the CDR3 DNA reads TGTGCCAGCATTTTCAAAAACACTGAAGCTTTCTTT.

The rearrangement uses TRBV6-1 and TRBJ2-1, with 12 positions matching TRBD2. CDR3 size: 14 residues. CDR1 and CDR2 from the germline V gene are MNHNS and SASEGT. V lost 10 bases, J lost 10 bases, and 11 bases stayed unmatched. The CDR3 DNA sequence: TGTGCCACCACCCTAGCGGGAGGGATTGGGGAGCAGTTCTTC. Translating it yields CATTLAGGIGEQFF.

The chain joins TRBV13 to TRBJ2-7; the D gene is possibly TRBD1 (6 bases). Trimming took off 6 bases at V and 2 bases at J, with 14 bases between the two ends. Germline loops: CDR1 PRHDT, CDR2 FYEKMQ (reference sequence). The CDR3 has 14 residues. CDR3 amino acids: CASSATGKAYEQYF. In DNA form, the CDR3 reads TGTGCCAGCAGTGCGACAGGTAAAGCCTACGAGCAGTACTTC.

The chain joins TRBV5-1 to TRBJ2-1; 8 bases map to TRBD2. The CDR3 contains 14 residues. The V segment lost 4 bases and the J segment 6 bases; nucleotides outside the gene matches: 6. Germline V gene lookup returns CDR1 SGHRS and CDR2 YFSETQ. The chain's CDR3 is CASSLGTSGNEQFF. The DNA for the CDR3 is TGCGCCAGCAGCCTGGGAACTAGCGGCAATGAGCAGTTCTTC.

The chain carries TRBV19 and TRBJ2-7; weak D call: TRBD2 (5 bases). Germline V gene data show CDR1 as LNHDA and CDR2 as SQIVND (reference sequence). The length of the CDR3 is 14 residues. The V and J ends lost 0 bases and 2 bases respectively, with 8 bases between them. CDR3 bases: TGTGCCAGTAGTATAGATGAGGGAGCCTACGAGCAGTACTTC. It is translated as CASSIDEGAYEQYF.

This chain links TRBV28 with TRBJ1-2; TRBD1 aligns across 10 bases. V was clipped by 2 bases and J by 5 bases; unmatched bases: 8. Germline V gene lookup returns CDR1 MDHEN and CDR2 SYDVKM. CDR3 length: 16 residues. In DNA, the CDR3 is TGTGCCAGCAGTTTAGGGAGACGGACAGGGGGGTATGGCTACACCTTC. This translates into CASSLGRRTGGYGYTF.

The chain employs TRBV29-1 and TRBJ1-1; 7 bases are a match to TRBD1. The CDR3 has 12 residues. In germline, CDR1 is SQVTM, CDR2 ANQGSEA. The V segment lost 4 bases and the J segment 4 bases; nucleotides outside the gene matches: 3. CDR3 protein: CSVGQGSTEAFF. The CDR3 nucleotides are TGCAGCGTTGGACAGGGAAGCACTGAAGCTTTCTTT.

The chain employs TRBV5-6 and TRBJ2-1, with TRBD1 matching over 9 bases. Germline V gene data show CDR1 as SGHDT and CDR2 as YYEEEE. The CDR3 is 17 residues long. Trimming took 4 bases from V and 8 from J; bases not matched to a gene: 16. The CDR3, as DNA: TGTGCCAGCAGCGGGGGACAGGGAATGGCTTTCTTGGATGAGCAGTTCTTC. Residues: CASSGGQGMAFLDEQFF.

This clone occurred a few times. V is TRBV27 and J is TRBJ1-2, with 7 bases fitting TRBD1. The length of the CDR3 is 15 residues. The V segment lost 6 bases and the J segment 6 bases; nucleotides outside the gene matches: 13. Germline CDR1 is MNHEY and CDR2 is SMNVEV (reference sequence). The CDR3: CASRSSWGTADGYTF. CDR3 DNA sequence: TGTGCCAGCAGGAGCTCCTGGGGGACAGCGGATGGCTACACCTTC.

This chain uses TRBV6-1 with TRBJ2-7; the D is unclear. V gave up 4 bases and J gave up 3 bases, with 13 bases separating them. Germline V gene lookup returns CDR1 MNHNS and CDR2 SASEGT. This CDR3 contains 14 residues. The CDR3 DNA is TGTGCCAGCAGTGCCTACTTGGGCAGCTACGAGCAGTACTTC. This gives the protein CASSAYLGSYEQYF.

The CDR3 nucleotides are TGCAGCGTTGCAGACAGGGGCCACGAGCAGTACTTC. This gives the protein CSVADRGHEQYF. The chain recombines TRBV29-1 with TRBJ2-7; 8 bases align to TRBD1. The CDR3 loop spans 12 amino acids. V lost 4 bases to trimming and J lost 5 bases; unmatched junction nucleotides: 4. CDR1 SQVTM and CDR2 ANQGSEA come from the germline V gene.

In DNA form, the CDR3 reads TGTGCCAGCAGGGACGGGGCTAGCGGGGACAATGAGCAGTTCTTC. It encodes CASRDGASGDNEQFF. The gene calls are TRBV7-9 and TRBJ2-1; 9 positions match TRBD2. V lost 6 bases, J lost 5 bases, and 8 bases stayed unmatched. There are 15 residues in the CDR3. Germline CDR1 SEHNR, CDR2 FQNEAQ (reference sequence).